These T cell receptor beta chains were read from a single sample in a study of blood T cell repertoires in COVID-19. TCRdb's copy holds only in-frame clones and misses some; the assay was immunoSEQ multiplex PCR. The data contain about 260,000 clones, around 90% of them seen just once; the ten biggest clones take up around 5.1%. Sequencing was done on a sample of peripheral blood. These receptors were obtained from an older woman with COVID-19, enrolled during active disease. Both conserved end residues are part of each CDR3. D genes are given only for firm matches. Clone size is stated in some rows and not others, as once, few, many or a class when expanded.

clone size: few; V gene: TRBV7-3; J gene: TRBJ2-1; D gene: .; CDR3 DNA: TGTGCCAGCAGCCTTAGCGGCAGTGGTAATGAGCAGTTCTTC; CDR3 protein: CASSLSGSGNEQFF
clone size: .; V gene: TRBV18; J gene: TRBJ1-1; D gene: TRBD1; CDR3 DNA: TGTGCCAGCTCACCGGGCAGGGGGATAGACACTGAAGCTTTCTTT; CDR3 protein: CASSPGRGIDTEAFF
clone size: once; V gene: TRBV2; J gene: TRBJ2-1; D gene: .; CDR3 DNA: TGTGCCAGCGCCCCAGTCCTAGCTGATTCCAATGAGCAGTTCTTC; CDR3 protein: CASAPVLADSNEQFF
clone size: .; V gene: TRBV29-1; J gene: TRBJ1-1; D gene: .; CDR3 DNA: TGCAGCGTTGTACAGGGAACCAAGAACACTGAAGCTTTCTTT; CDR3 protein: CSVVQGTKNTEAFF
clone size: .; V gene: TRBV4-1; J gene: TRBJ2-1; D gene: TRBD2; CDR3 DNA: TGCGCCAGCAGCCAGGGGAGACTAGCGGGATCGATTGAGCAGTTCTTC; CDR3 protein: CASSQGRLAGSIEQFF
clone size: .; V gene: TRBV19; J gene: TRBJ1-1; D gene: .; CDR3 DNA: TGTGCCAGTAGTATTCAAGCCAGGAAAAACGTTGAAGCTTTCTTT; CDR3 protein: CASSIQARKNVEAFF
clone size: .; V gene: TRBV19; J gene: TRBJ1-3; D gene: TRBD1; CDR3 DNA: TGTGCCAGTAGTCCGACAGGGTCTGGAAACACCATATATTTT; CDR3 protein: CASSPTGSGNTIYF
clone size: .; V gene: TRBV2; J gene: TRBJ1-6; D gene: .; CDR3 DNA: TGTGCCAGCCTACAGGGATATAATTCACCCCTCCACTTT; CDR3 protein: CASLQGYNSPLHF
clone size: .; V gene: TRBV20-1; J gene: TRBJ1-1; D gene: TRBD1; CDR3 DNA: TGCAGTGCTAGTGGGGAAGGGGGCTACAGAGCTTTCTTT; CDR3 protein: CSASGEGGYRAFF
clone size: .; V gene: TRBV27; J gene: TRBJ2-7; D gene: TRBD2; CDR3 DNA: TGTGCCAGCAGTCGACTAGCGGATATCTCCTACGAGCAGTACTTC; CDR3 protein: CASSRLADISYEQYF
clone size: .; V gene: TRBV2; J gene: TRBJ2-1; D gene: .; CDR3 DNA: TGTGCCAGCAGTGAAATTGCGGAAGGGGATGAGCAGTTCTTC; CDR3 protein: CASSEIAEGDEQFF
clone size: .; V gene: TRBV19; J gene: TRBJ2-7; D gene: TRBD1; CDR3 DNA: TGTGCCAGTAGTAACAGGGGGAAGAGGTACGAGCAGTACTTC; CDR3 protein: CASSNRGKRYEQYF
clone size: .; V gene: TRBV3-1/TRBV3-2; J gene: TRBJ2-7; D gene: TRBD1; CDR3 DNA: TGTGCCAGCAGCCAAGATGGGGCAGGGGGCCCTCGGGAGCAGTACTTC; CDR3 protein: CASSQDGAGGPREQYF
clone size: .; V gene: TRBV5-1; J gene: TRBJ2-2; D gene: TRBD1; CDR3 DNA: TGCGCCAGCCGAACCGGGACAGGGGGCATCGGGGAGCTGTTTTTT; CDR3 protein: CASRTGTGGIGELFF
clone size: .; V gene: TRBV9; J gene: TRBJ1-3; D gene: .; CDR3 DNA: TGTGCCAGCAGCGTCCAGGAGGGAAACACCGTATATTTT; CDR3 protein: CASSVQEGNTVYF
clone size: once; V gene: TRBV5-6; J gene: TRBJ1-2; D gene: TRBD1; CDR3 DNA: TGTGCCAGCAACACTCTCACACGGACAGGGGGCGATGGCTACACCTTC; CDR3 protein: CASNTLTRTGGDGYTF
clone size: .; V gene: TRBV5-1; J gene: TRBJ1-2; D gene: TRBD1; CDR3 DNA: TGCGCCAGCAGCTTTGGCTACAGGGGGCAAGACTATGGCTACACCTTC; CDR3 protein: CASSFGYRGQDYGYTF
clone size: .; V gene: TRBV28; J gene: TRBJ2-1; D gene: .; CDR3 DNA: TGTGCCAGCAGTTCTGCGGGGTCCCGGGCCTACAATGAGCAGTTCTTC; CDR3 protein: CASSSAGSRAYNEQFF
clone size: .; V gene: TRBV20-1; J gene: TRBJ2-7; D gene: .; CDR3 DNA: TGCAGTGCTAGTAGAGTCGTCTACGAGCAGTACTTC; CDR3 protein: CSASRVVYEQYF
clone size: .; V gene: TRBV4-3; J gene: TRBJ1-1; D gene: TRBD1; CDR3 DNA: TGCGCCAGCAGCCAAGAGGACAGGAGGAACACTGAAGCTTTCTTT; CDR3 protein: CASSQEDRRNTEAFF
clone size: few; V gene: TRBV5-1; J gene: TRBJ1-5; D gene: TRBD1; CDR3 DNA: TGCGCCAGCAGCGGGACAGGGGGCGGCCAGCCCCAGCATTTT; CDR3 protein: CASSGTGGGQPQHF
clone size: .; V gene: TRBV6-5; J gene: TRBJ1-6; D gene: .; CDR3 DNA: TGTGCCAGCAGCCAGGGGATACATAATTCACCCCTCCACTTT; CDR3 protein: CASSQGIHNSPLHF
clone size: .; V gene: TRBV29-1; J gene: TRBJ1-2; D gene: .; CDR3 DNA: TGCAGCGTTGCACCAACTACCCTCTCGGAACAACTTAACTATGGCTACACCTTC; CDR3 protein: CSVAPTTLSEQLNYGYTF
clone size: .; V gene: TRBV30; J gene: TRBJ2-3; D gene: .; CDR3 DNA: TGTGCCTGGAGTGTACTTTCACGGCTCAGGGATACGCAGTATTTT; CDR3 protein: CAWSVLSRLRDTQYF
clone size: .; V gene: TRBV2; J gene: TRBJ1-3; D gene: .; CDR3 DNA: TGTGCCAGCAAGGTTGACAGTCTCTCTGGAAACACCATATATTTT; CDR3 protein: CASKVDSLSGNTIYF
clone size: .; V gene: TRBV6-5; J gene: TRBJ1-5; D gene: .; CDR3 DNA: TGTGCCAGCAGTTACAGGGGGAGCAATCAGCCCCAGCATTTT; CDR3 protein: CASSYRGSNQPQHF
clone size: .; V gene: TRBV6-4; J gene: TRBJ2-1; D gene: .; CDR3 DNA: TGTGCCAGCAGTGACGCGGTGCGGGACTTTCGCTACAATGAGCAGTTCTTC; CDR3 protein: CASSDAVRDFRYNEQFF
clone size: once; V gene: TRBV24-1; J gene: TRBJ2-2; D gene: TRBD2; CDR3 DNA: TGTGCCACCAGTGATTCACGACTAGCGGTTAACACCGGGGAGCTGTTTTTT; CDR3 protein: CATSDSRLAVNTGELFF
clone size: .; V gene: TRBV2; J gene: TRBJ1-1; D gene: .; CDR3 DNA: TGTGCCAGCAGTGACGGGGGGAACACTGAAGCTTTCTTT; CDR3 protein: CASSDGGNTEAFF
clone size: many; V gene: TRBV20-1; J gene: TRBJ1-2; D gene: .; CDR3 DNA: TGCAGTGCTACACCAGACTATGGCTACACCTTC; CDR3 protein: CSATPDYGYTF
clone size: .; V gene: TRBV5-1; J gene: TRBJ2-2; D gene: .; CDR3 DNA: TGCGCCAGCAGCTTAGGGGCGGGACCCCTGGGTACCGGGGAGCTGTTTTTT; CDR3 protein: CASSLGAGPLGTGELFF
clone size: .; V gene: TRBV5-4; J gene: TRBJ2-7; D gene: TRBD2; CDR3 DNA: TGTGCCAGCAGCACCTCCGGGACTAGCGGGTTGTACGAGCAGTACTTC; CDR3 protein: CASSTSGTSGLYEQYF
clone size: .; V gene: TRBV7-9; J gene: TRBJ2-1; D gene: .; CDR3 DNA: TGTGCCAGCAGTCTAGCAGATTTCCTACCACAGTTCTTC; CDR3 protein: CASSLADFLPQFF
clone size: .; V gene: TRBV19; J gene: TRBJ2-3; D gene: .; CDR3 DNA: TGTGCCAGTAGTCGACAGCTGGGGCTTAAGTATTTT; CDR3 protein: CASSRQLGLKYF
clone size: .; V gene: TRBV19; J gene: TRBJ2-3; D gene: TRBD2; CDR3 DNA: TGTGCCAGTAGTCCGAGGACTAGCGGCACAGATACGCAGTATTTT; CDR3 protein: CASSPRTSGTDTQYF
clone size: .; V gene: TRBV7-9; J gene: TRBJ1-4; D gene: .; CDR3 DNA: TGTGCCAGCAGCCGCAGGGGTGTTGCTAATGAAAAACTGTTTTTT; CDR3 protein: CASSRRGVANEKLFF
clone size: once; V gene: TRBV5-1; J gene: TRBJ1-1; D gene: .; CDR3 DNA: TGCGCCAGCAGCTTGGGGGCAGGGGTGAACACTGAAGCTTTCTTT; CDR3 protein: CASSLGAGVNTEAFF